A selection of T cell receptor beta chains follows, all from one sample in a study of blood T cell repertoires in COVID-19. Repertoires were generated with immunoSEQ multiplex PCR, while TCRdb's copy carries only in-frame clones and drops some. This table has roughly 7,800 clones, around 88% appearing once. The sample comprised peripheral blood. These receptors originate from a woman in her forties or fifties with active or convalescent COVID-19. Each CDR3 is given without its conserved first and last residue. Each record gives: V gene, D gene, J gene, CDR3 protein. The D gene is left open where the match is weak.

TRBV4-3	-	TRBJ2-4	ASSQDQSSAAKNIQY
TRBV2	-	TRBJ2-5	ASSPGLQETQY
TRBV7-2	TRBD2	TRBJ2-2	ASSLNPGLGYSTGELF
TRBV10-2	TRBD1	TRBJ1-4	ASHDRVREKLF
TRBV2	TRBD1	TRBJ1-2	ASSGGQGNYGYT
TRBV15	-	TRBJ1-2	ATSGANYGYT
TRBV30	-	TRBJ1-2	AWIPLGGANL
TRBV29-1	TRBD1	TRBJ2-7	SVEDRTGHYEQY
TRBV19	TRBD2	TRBJ2-1	ASRSGGGDRSEQF
TRBV28	TRBD2	TRBJ2-3	ASSLQAGGSTDTQY
TRBV9	TRBD1	TRBJ2-5	ASSVERGRETQY
TRBV27	TRBD1	TRBJ2-7	ASSPRTGRTYEQY
TRBV4-2	-	TRBJ1-2	ASSQGTSQDPANGYT
TRBV6-4	-	TRBJ2-6	ASSKPGHFSGANVLT
TRBV4-2	TRBD2	TRBJ2-7	ASSPRWRGKAIYEQY
TRBV28	TRBD2	TRBJ2-1	ASSLLAGGFNEQF
TRBV30	TRBD1	TRBJ1-2	AWGGLGTANYGYT
TRBV7-2	TRBD2	TRBJ2-7	ASSLTSGSIYEQY
TRBV7-2	TRBD1	TRBJ2-3	ASSLEGQGPDTQY
TRBV28	-	TRBJ1-5	ASSLLGNYRVSQPQH
TRBV5-1	-	TRBJ2-1	ASSLWGLDEQF
TRBV7-9	-	TRBJ1-1	ASSWTGSMNTEAF
TRBV6-5	-	TRBJ1-1	ASSSTYTEAF
TRBV6-4	-	TRBJ1-2	ASSEDRKDGYT
TRBV14	TRBD1	TRBJ1-6	ASSPSGQGDSPLH
TRBV9	TRBD1	TRBJ2-6	ASSEGTVGANVLT
TRBV9	TRBD1	TRBJ1-2	ASSADDRGRYGYT
TRBV6-2/TRBV6-3	-	TRBJ2-2	ASSGQGSAGELF
TRBV6-6	TRBD2	TRBJ2-1	ASSATLAGEYNEQF
TRBV5-1	-	TRBJ1-2	ASRSTVNYGYT
TRBV5-1	TRBD2	TRBJ2-7	ASRQGGLAAGLHEQY
TRBV5-6	-	TRBJ2-7	ASSLLTSNPYEQY
TRBV6-1	TRBD1	TRBJ1-5	ASSESLRGQGARGNQPQH
TRBV12-3/TRBV12-4	-	TRBJ1-1	ASTGGPTEAF
TRBV6-5	TRBD2	TRBJ2-5	ASRVLGLAQETQY
TRBV7-8	TRBD2	TRBJ2-2	ASRAIAGAANTGELF
TRBV29-1	-	TRBJ1-1	SVEGQVGTEAF
TRBV6-6	TRBD1	TRBJ1-4	ASSYRGTGAEKLF
TRBV29-1	-	TRBJ1-1	SVIPGLNTEAF
TRBV27	-	TRBJ2-2	ASSWTTPNTGELF
TRBV6-6	-	TRBJ2-1	ASSRGAAGEQF
TRBV28	-	TRBJ2-7	ASSLGGAEQY
TRBV7-2	-	TRBJ2-7	ASSLDAGDSYEQY
TRBV6-2/TRBV6-3	-	TRBJ2-7	ASSYSAGHPSYEQY
TRBV28	-	TRBJ2-6	ASSLHFSSGANVLT
TRBV15	TRBD2	TRBJ2-1	ATSAGLAGGLYNEQF
TRBV4-2	-	TRBJ1-5	ASSQGGILRGQPQH
TRBV28	-	TRBJ2-7	ASSLDSPTSDSRPYEQY
TRBV4-1	-	TRBJ1-5	ASRPGPTGVRGNQPQH
TRBV9	-	TRBJ2-3	ASSAIYLDTQY
TRBV10-3	-	TRBJ2-7	ATLNGGVDYEQY
TRBV7-9	-	TRBJ1-6	ASSEGGPNSPLH
TRBV11-3	TRBD2	TRBJ2-1	ASSLASGLADNEQF
TRBV9	TRBD2	TRBJ2-1	ASSRASGYNEQF
TRBV28	-	TRBJ2-1	ASSFSLGPYNEQF
TRBV6-5	TRBD1	TRBJ2-4	ASGQGMNIQY